These 18 T cell receptor beta chains came from one sample sequenced in a study of cytomegalovirus exposure and HLA in healthy donors. It was with 60 Vbeta and 13 Jbeta primers that the PCR ran. Libraries were prepared by immunoSEQ multiplex PCR; TCRdb keeps only in-frame clonotypes and omits some of them. The top ten clones hold under 2.5% of a sample with more than 150,000 clones, about 86% of them seen once. The sequenced material came from PBMCs. These receptors all come from a woman younger than 45 in good health and CMV-seronegative.

The rearrangement joins TRBV5-1 to TRBJ2-5; 7 nucleotides agree with TRBD2. CDR1 is SGHRS, CDR2 YFSETQ, per germline. V gave up 5 bases and J gave up 4 bases; unmatched junction bases: 5. This CDR3 contains 13 residues. The CDR3 loop is CASSAGVGETQYF. The CDR3, as DNA: TGCGCCAGCAGTGCGGGAGTTGGAGAGACCCAGTACTTC.

This clone was counted a few times. The J gene is TRBJ2-1, the V gene TRBV7-2; 9 bases match TRBD2. Unmatched junction bases numbered 20, after V lost 5 bases and J lost 6 bases. CDR1 and CDR2 (germline): SGHTA, FQGNSA. This CDR3 has 19 amino acids. In nucleotides, the CDR3 is TGTGCCAGCAGCATCCGTAGCGGGAGACTACGAGGGGGCCCCAATGAGCAGTTCTTC. Protein sequence: CASSIRSGRLRGGPNEQFF.

With respect to this clone: Relative to the germline gene, one junction end is altered; a read error may explain this. This chain uses TRBV7-9 with TRBJ2-7; 8 bases are a match to TRBD1. The better agreement between TRBJ2-5 and the DNA end casts doubt on the J call. CDR3 length: 12 amino acids. The germline gives CDR1 SEHNR, CDR2 FQNEAQ (reference sequence). This chain's CDR3 is CSSSDDRGTQYF. In DNA, the CDR3 is TGTTCCAGCAGCGATGACAGGGGGACCCAGTACTTC.

V is TRBV19 and J is TRBJ2-7; D not certain. Per the germline V gene, CDR1 is LNHDA and CDR2 is SQIVND (reference sequence). This CDR3 is 17 amino acids long. Trimming removed 5 bases from V and 0 bases from J, with 20 bases in between. CDR3 in DNA: TGTGCCAGTAGTCTAAAATACCATCGAGGTAGCTCCTACGAGCAGTACTTC. It encodes CASSLKYHRGSSYEQYF.

In this sample, this clone turned up once. The chain carries TRBV27 and TRBJ2-2; TRBD1 is a possible D gene (5 bases). Germline CDR1 reads MNHEY; CDR2 reads SMNVEV (reference sequence). The CDR3 is 15 amino acids. V lost 3 bases and J 6 bases, leaving 14 bases between the germline ends. CDR3 nucleotides: TGTGCCAGCAGTTTTACAGGCCAATGGTCCGGGGAGCTGTTTTTT. As protein: CASSFTGQWSGELFF.

V usage is TRBV5-6 and J usage is TRBJ1-4; TRBD1 might be the D (5 bases). V was cut by 2 bases and J by 7 bases, with 15 bases left in between. The length of the CDR3 is 15 residues. Germline-derived CDR1 and CDR2 are SGHDT and YYEEEE. As DNA, the CDR3 is TGTGCCAGCAGCTTCAGACAGCCCGGGGGTGAAAAACTGTTTTTT. Residues: CASSFRQPGGEKLFF.

The chain employs TRBV5-1 and TRBJ1-1, with D possibly TRBD1 on 5 matching bases. V lost 3 bases, J lost 5 bases, and 11 bases lay in between. CDR3 length: 13 residues. Germline V gene sequence: CDR1 SGHRS, CDR2 YFSETQ. Here the CDR3 reads CASSSLPGTEAFF. The CDR3 coding sequence is TGCGCCAGCAGCTCCCTCCCAGGGACTGAAGCTTTCTTT.

This chain uses TRBV28 with TRBJ2-7; D possibly corresponds to TRBD2 (8 bases). The germline V and J ends were trimmed by 5 bases and 0 bases, with 26 bases remaining between them. Germline CDR1 and CDR2: MDHEN and SYDVKM. The CDR3 consists of 19 residues. The CDR3 region is CASSTNPGGGGGHSYEQYF. CDR3 DNA sequence: TGTGCCAGCAGTACCAACCCAGGAGGGGGCGGGGGGCACTCCTACGAGCAGTACTTC.

This clone was detected only a few times. The chain combines TRBV5-5 with TRBJ2-7, with D uncertain. V lost 0 bases and J lost 0, with 10 bases in between. The CDR3 runs 15 residues. CDR1 and CDR2 from the germline V gene are SGHKS and YYEKEE (reference sequence). The CDR3 region has the DNA TGTGCCAGCAGCTTGGCCGGGTCGTTCTCCTACGAGCAGTACTTC. Translating gives CASSLAGSFSYEQYF.

The rearrangement links TRBV4-3 to TRBJ1-2; a weak D match, TRBD1 (5 bases). This CDR3 has 15 amino acids. Trimming removed 1 base from V and 5 bases from J, with 14 bases in between. Germline CDR1 is LGHNA and CDR2 is YSLEER. The CDR3 region has the DNA TGCGCCAGCAGCCAAGCGGATCAGGGTGGGTATGGCTACACCTTC. Translated: CASSQADQGGYGYTF.

The count of this clone is one. V and J are TRBV29-1 and TRBJ2-5, with TRBD2 identical over 8 bases. This CDR3 spans 14 amino acids. The V segment lost 6 bases and the J segment 2 bases; nucleotides outside the gene matches: 8. Germline V gene sequence: CDR1 SQVTM, CDR2 ANQGSEA. The CDR3, as DNA: TGCAGCGTAAAAGCGGGAGTGTCTCAAGAGACCCAGTACTTC. Translating it yields CSVKAGVSQETQYF.

This clone was detected once. This chain links TRBV7-6 with TRBJ2-7; 8 bases are a match to TRBD1. The CDR3 totals 16 residues. Germline V lookup: CDR1 SGHVS, CDR2 FNYEAQ. Trimming at V came to 5 bases and at J to 2 bases, leaving 11 bases not matched to a gene. The DNA of the CDR3 is TGTGCCAGCAGCGCACACAGGGGGAAGAATCCCTACGAGCAGTACTTC. This codes for CASSAHRGKNPYEQYF.

V and J are TRBV5-1 and TRBJ2-1; D may be TRBD2 (5 bases). Germline V gene lookup returns CDR1 SGHRS and CDR2 YFSETQ. The V end was cut by 5 bases, the J end by 8 bases, with 11 bases between. The CDR3 runs 12 residues. CDR3 residues: CASSGSGHEQFF. The CDR3 DNA reads TGCGCCAGCAGTGGGAGTGGTCATGAGCAGTTCTTC.

The rearrangement uses TRBV7-2 and TRBJ2-2; no firm D call. The CDR3 loop spans 16 amino acids. CDR1 SGHTA and CDR2 FQGNSA come from the germline V gene. V lost 2 bases and J lost 7, with 17 bases in between. The CDR3: CASSLLAQRSGGELFF. CDR3 bases: TGTGCCAGCAGCTTACTCGCGCAGCGATCGGGCGGGGAGCTGTTTTTT.

The V gene is TRBV27, the J gene TRBJ2-7; 7 nucleotides line up with TRBD1. Germline values: CDR1 MNHEY, CDR2 SMNVEV (reference sequence). With V trimmed by 1 base and J by 1 base, 13 bases remained unmatched. The CDR3 sequence is 18 residues long. This chain's CDR3 is CASSLFYNSDRKSYEQYF. Written as DNA, the CDR3 is TGTGCCAGCAGTTTATTTTACAACTCGGACAGGAAATCCTACGAGCAGTACTTC.

The chain has TRBV7-2 and TRBJ2-3; the D gene is possibly TRBD2 (6 bases). The CDR3 is 15 amino acids. Deletions cut 1 base from V and 2 bases from J, with 10 bases between. Germline CDR1 SGHTA, CDR2 FQGNSA. The CDR3 DNA is TGTGCCAGCAGCTTAGGGACTACCTCCACAGATACGCAGTATTTT. Its translation: CASSLGTTSTDTQYF.

The gene calls are TRBV6-4 and TRBJ1-5, with 7 bases that match TRBD1. V gave up 8 bases and J gave up 1 base; unmatched junction bases: 17. The CDR3 is 18 amino acids. From germline, CDR1 is MRHNA and CDR2 SNTAGT. The CDR3 nucleotides are TGTGCCAGCTCTGACGGAGGGACACCCAGGGGGAGCAATCAGCCCCAGCATTTT. This sequence encodes CASSDGGTPRGSNQPQHF.

The genes are TRBV2 and TRBJ1-1; 9 bases line up with TRBD1. CDR3 length: 14 residues. With 4 bases clipped from V and 3 bases from J, the junction kept 3 bases outside the gene matches. Per germline, CDR1 SNHLY and CDR2 FYNNEI. The CDR3 DNA reads TGTGCCAGCAGTGGGGACAGGGTGGACACTGAAGCTTTCTTT. Its protein is CASSGDRVDTEAFF. The whole variable domain, filled in from reference TRBV2 and TRBJ1-1, reads EPEVTQTPSHQVTQMGQEVILRCVPISNHLYFYWYRQILGQKVEFLVSFYNNEISEKSEIFDDQFSVERPDGSNFTLKIRSTKLEDSAMYFCASSGDRVDTEAFFGQGTRLTVV.